The TCR beta chain under discussion was sequenced for a study of cytomegalovirus exposure and HLA in healthy donors. Regarding the study as a whole: Earlier analysis found most TCR beta V segments productive about 87% or about 30% of the time. Rates of TCR association differed by HLA locus in a later analysis, with DRB1 highest and HLA-C lowest. CMV serostatus was the sole immune exposure data available.

PCR used 60 Vbeta primers and 13 Jbeta primers. The protocol was immunoSEQ multiplex PCR, while the TCRdb copy is restricted to in-frame clones and leaves out a portion. Of tens of thousands of clones in the sample, around 91% were seen once. In the case of this clone: The antigen is not known.

Trimming took 0 bases from V and 5 from J; bases not matched to a gene: 4. This CDR3 spans 15 amino acids. Sequencing used PBMCs. V is TRBV23-1 and J is TRBJ1-5; TRBD1 matches at 7 bases. TRBV23-1 is treated as an ORF (open reading frame) with a function not yet certain. The receptor comes from a woman aged 30 to 39 in good health and CMV-seropositive. The CDR3: CASSQSAGGHQPQHF. CDR3 DNA sequence: TGCGCCAGCAGTCAATCGGCAGGGGGTCATCAGCCCCAGCATTTT.